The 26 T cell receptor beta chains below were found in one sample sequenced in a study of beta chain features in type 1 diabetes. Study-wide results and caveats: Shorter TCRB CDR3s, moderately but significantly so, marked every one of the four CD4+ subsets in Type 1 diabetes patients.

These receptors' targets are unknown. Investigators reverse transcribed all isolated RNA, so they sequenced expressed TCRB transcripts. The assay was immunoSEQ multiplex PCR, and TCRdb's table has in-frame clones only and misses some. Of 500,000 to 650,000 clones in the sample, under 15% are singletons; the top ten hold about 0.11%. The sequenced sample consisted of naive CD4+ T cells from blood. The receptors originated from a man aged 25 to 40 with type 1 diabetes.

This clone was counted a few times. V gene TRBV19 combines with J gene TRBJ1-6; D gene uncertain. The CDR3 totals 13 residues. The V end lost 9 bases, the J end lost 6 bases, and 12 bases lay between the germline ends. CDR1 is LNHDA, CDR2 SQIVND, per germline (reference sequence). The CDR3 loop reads CASSGGVNSPLHF. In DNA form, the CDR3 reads TGTGCCAGCAGTGGAGGAGTTAATTCACCCCTCCACTTT.

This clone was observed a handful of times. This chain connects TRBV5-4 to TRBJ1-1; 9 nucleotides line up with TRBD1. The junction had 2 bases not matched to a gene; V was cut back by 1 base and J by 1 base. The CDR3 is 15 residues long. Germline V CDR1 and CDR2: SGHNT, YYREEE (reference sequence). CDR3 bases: TGTGCCAGCAGCTTGCCGGGACAGGGGAACACTGAAGCTTTCTTT. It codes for CASSLPGQGNTEAFF.

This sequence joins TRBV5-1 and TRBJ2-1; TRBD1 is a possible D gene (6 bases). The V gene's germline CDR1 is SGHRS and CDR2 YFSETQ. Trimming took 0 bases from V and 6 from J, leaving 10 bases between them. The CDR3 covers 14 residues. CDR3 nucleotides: TGCGCCAGCAGCTTGGGAACAGGGCTCAATGAGCAGTTCTTC. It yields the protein CASSLGTGLNEQFF.

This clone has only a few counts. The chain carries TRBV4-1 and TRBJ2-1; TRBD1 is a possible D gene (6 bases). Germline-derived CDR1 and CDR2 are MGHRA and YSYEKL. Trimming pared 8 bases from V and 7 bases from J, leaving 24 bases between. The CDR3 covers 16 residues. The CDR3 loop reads CASGTVLQGSRNEQFF. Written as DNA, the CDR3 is TGCGCCAGCGGAACAGTGCTACAGGGATCTAGGAATGAGCAGTTCTTC.

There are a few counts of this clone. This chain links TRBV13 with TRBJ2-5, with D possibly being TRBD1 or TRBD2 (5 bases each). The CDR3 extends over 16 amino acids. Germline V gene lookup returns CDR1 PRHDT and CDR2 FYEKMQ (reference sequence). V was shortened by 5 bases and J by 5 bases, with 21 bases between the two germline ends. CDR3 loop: CASSRRRLAGGETQYF. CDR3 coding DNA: TGTGCCAGCAGCCGCCGCCGACTCGCTGGGGGTGAGACCCAGTACTTC.

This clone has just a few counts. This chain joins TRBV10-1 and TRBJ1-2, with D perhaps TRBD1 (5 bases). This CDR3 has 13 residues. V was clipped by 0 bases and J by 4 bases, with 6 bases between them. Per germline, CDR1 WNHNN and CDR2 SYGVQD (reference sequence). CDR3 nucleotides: TGCGCCAGCAGTGAGTCGACAGCCTATGGCTACACCTTC. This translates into CASSESTAYGYTF.

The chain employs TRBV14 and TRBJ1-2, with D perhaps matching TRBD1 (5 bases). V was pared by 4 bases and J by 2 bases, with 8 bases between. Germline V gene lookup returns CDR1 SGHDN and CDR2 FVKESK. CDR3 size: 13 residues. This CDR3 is CASSPDRNYGYTF. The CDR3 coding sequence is TGTGCCAGCAGCCCCGACAGAAACTATGGCTACACCTTC. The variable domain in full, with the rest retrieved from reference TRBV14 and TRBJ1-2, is EAGVTQFPSHSVIEKGQTVTLRCDPISGHDNLYWYRRVMGKEIKFLLHFVKESKQDESGMPNNRFLAERTGGTYSTLKVQPAELEDSGVYFCASSPDRNYGYTFGSGTRLTVV.

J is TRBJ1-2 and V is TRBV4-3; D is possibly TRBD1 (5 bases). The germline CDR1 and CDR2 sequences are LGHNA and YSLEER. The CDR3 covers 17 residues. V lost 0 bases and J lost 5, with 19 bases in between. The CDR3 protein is CASSQEGDLTGVYGYTF. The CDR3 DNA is TGCGCCAGCAGCCAAGAAGGGGATTTGACGGGAGTATATGGCTACACCTTC.

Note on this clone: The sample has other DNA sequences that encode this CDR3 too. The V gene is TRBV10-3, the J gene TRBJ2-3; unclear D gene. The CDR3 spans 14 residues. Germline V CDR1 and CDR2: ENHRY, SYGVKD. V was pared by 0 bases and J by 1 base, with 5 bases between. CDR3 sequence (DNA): TGTGCCATCAGTGAGTCAGTGGGCACAGATACGCAGTATTTT. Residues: CAISESVGTDTQYF.

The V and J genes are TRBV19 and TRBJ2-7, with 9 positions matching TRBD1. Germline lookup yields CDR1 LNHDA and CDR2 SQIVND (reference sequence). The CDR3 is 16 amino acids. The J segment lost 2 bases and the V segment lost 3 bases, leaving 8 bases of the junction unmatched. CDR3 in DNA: TGTGCCAGTAGTATCCTCTCCGGGACAGGGCCCTACGAGCAGTACTTC. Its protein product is CASSILSGTGPYEQYF.

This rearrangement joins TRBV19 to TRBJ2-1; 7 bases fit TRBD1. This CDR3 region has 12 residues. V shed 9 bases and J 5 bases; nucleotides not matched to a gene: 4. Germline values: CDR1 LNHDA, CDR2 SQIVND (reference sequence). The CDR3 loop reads CARDTGDNEQFF. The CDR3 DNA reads TGTGCCAGAGACACAGGGGACAATGAGCAGTTCTTC.

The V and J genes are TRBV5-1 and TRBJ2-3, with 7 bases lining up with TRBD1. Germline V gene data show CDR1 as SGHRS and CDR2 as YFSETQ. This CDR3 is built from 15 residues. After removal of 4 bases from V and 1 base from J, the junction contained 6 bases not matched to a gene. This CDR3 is CASSRGQERTDTQYF. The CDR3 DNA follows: TGCGCCAGCAGCCGAGGACAGGAGCGCACAGATACGCAGTATTTT.

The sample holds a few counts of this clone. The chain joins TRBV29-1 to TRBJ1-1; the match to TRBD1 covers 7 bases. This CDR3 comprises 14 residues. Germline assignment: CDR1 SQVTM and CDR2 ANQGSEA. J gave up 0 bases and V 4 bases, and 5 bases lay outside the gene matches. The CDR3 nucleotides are TGCAGCGTTGGAACAGGGGTCTTGAACACTGAAGCTTTCTTT. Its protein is CSVGTGVLNTEAFF.

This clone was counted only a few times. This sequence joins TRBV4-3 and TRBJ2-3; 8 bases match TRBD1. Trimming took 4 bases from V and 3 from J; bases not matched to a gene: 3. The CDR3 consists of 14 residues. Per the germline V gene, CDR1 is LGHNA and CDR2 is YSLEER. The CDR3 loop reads CASSRRQGTDTQYF. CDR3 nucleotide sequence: TGCGCCAGCAGCCGTCGACAGGGGACAGATACGCAGTATTTT.

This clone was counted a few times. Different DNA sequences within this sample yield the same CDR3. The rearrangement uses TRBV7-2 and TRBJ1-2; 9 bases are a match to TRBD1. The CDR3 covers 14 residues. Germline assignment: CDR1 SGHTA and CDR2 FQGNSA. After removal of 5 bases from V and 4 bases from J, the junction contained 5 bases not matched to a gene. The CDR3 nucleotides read TGTGCCAGCAGCAACCAGGGACAGGGCTATGGCTACACCTTC. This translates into CASSNQGQGYGYTF. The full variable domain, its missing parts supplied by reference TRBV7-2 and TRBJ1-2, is GAGVSQSPSNKVTEKGKDVELRCDPISGHTALYWYRQSLGQGLEFLIYFQGNSAPDKSGLPSDRFSAERTGGSVSTLTIQRTQQEDSAVYLCASSNQGQGYGYTFGSGTRLTVV.

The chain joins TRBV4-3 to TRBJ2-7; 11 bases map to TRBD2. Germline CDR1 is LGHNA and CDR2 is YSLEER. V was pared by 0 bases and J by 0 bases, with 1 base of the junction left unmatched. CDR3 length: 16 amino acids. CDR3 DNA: TGCGCCAGCAGCCAAGAAGGGACTAGCGGCTCCTACGAGCAGTACTTC. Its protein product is CASSQEGTSGSYEQYF.

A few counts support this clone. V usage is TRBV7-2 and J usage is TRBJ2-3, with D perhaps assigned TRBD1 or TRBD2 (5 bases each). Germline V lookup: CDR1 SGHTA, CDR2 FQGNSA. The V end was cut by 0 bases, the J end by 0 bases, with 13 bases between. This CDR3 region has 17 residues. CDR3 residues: CASSLAGTSLSTDTQYF. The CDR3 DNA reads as TGTGCCAGCAGCTTAGCGGGGACCTCTCTAAGCACAGATACGCAGTATTTT.

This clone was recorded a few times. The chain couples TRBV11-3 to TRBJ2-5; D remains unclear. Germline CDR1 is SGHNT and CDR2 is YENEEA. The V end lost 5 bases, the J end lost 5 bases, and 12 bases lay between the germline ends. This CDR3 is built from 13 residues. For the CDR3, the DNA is TGTGCCAGCAGCCCCGGGCAGGTGGAGACCCAGTACTTC. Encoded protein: CASSPGQVETQYF.

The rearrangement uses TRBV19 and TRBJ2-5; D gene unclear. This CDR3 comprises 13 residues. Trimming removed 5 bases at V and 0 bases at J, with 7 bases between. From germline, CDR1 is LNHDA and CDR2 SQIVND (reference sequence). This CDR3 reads CASSPDYQETQYF. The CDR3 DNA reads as TGTGCCAGTAGTCCTGACTACCAAGAGACCCAGTACTTC.

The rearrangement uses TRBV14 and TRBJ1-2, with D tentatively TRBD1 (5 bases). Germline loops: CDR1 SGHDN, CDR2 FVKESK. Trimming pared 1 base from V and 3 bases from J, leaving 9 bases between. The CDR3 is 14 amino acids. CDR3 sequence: CASSQVPGDYGYTF. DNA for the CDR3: TGTGCCAGCAGCCAAGTTCCGGGGGACTATGGCTACACCTTC.

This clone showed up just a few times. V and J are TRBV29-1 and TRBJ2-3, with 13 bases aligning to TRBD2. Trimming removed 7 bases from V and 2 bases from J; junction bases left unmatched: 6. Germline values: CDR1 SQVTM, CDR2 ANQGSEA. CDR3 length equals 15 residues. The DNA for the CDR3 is TGCAGCGCCCGGGGACTAGCGGGGAACACAGATACGCAGTATTTT. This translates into CSARGLAGNTDTQYF.

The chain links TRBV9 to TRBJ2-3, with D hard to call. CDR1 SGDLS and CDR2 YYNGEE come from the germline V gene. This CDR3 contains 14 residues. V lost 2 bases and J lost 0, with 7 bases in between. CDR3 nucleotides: TGTGCCAGCAGCGTTGATTTAAGCACAGATACGCAGTATTTT. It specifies CASSVDLSTDTQYF.

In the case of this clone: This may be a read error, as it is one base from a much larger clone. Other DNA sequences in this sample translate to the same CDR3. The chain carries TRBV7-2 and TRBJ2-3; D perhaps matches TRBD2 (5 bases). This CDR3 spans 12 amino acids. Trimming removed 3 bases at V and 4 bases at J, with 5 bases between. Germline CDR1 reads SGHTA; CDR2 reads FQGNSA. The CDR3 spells CASSLRADTQYF. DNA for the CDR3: TGTGCCAGCAGCTTGCGGGCAGATACGCAGTATTTT.

The CDR3 DNA reads as TGTGCCAGCAGCGTAGATTCTTCACCCCTCCACTTT. Protein: CASSVDSSPLHF. The V and J genes are TRBV9 and TRBJ1-6; D unresolved. Looked up from germline, CDR1 is SGDLS and CDR2 is YYNGEE. Trimming cost V 0 bases and J 9 bases, with 4 bases left between them. This CDR3 region has 12 residues.

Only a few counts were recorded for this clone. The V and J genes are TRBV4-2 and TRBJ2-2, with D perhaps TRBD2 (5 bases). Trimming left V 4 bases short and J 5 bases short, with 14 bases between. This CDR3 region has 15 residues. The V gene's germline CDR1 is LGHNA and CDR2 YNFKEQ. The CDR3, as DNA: TGTGCCAGCAGCCCCTCGGCCCCGGGAACCGGGGAGCTGTTTTTT. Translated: CASSPSAPGTGELFF.

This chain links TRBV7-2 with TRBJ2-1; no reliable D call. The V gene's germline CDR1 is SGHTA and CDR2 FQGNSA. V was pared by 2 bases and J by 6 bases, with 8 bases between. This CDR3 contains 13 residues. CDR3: CASSLRELNEQFF. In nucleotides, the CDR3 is TGTGCCAGCAGCTTACGAGAGCTCAATGAGCAGTTCTTC.